Presented here are 2 T cell receptor beta chains from one specimen sequenced in a study of STAT5B mutations in CD4+ large granular lymphocyte leukemia (dated by TCRdb to the early 2020s). Libraries came from the immunoSEQ multiplex PCR assay. Here the immuneACCESS table is served through TCRdb, limited to in-frame sequences with V and J called. Missing clones are a known gap in these copies; in checked studies unresolved V genes cover under half, and the rest lacks a known reason. This sample lists tens of thousands of clones; 75% to 85% were detected once. The leading ten clones occupy 3.6% of the sample. Material for sequencing was CD4+ T cells from blood buffy coats. The receptor set was obtained from a human donor in good health.

The chain is built from TRBV5-5 and TRBJ2-7, with D tentatively TRBD1 (6 bases). This CDR3 region has 15 residues. Germline CDR1 is SGHKS and CDR2 is YYEKEE (reference sequence). The V end was cut by 0 bases, the J end by 4 bases, with 14 bases between. CDR3 coding DNA: TGTGCCAGCAGCTTGGACCCACAGGGCCTATACGAGCAGTACTTC. It specifies CASSLDPQGLYEQYF.

This clone was seen once. The genes are TRBV7-8 and TRBJ2-3; the D is unclear. V lost 2 bases and J lost 1, with 7 bases in between. CDR1 SGHVS and CDR2 FQNEAQ come from the germline V gene. The CDR3 loop spans 14 amino acids. In DNA form, the CDR3 reads TGTGCCAGCAGCTTAAGCTGGGGCACAGATACGCAGTATTTT. This sequence encodes CASSLSWGTDTQYF.